Listed below are T cell receptor beta chains from one sample, sequenced in a study of shared clonotypes between healthy human individuals. Profiling relied on immunoSEQ multiplex PCR, and the TCRdb table lists in-frame clones only, not all of them. The sample shows just over 2,000,000 clones, about 95% of them seen only once. Sequencing was carried out using naive CD8+ T cells sorted from blood. The receptors derive from a man aged 18 to 30 in good health. Both conserved end residues are part of each CDR3. The order of the fields is CDR3 protein, V gene, J gene.

cdr3_aa: CSVEVWGAGELFF
v_call: TRBV29-1
j_call: TRBJ2-2

cdr3_aa: CASSLGSYYGYTF
v_call: TRBV28
j_call: TRBJ1-2

cdr3_aa: CASSLGLVEQYF
v_call: TRBV13
j_call: TRBJ2-7

cdr3_aa: CASRPGQGSYEQYF
v_call: TRBV2
j_call: TRBJ2-7

cdr3_aa: CASSEAASDSYEQYF
v_call: TRBV6-1
j_call: TRBJ2-7

cdr3_aa: CASSILPGAEGYTF
v_call: TRBV19
j_call: TRBJ1-2

cdr3_aa: CASSMATGGFEQYF
v_call: TRBV19
j_call: TRBJ2-7

cdr3_aa: CASSDRRQGHGYTF
v_call: TRBV6-1
j_call: TRBJ1-2

cdr3_aa: CASSFTGEETQYF
v_call: TRBV27
j_call: TRBJ2-5

cdr3_aa: CASSLLFQVRNQPQHF
v_call: TRBV28
j_call: TRBJ1-5

cdr3_aa: CASSVGLATGELFF
v_call: TRBV9
j_call: TRBJ2-2

cdr3_aa: CASCIYEQYF
v_call: TRBV2
j_call: NA

cdr3_aa: CATRPGAGEKLFF
v_call: TRBV27
j_call: TRBJ1-4

cdr3_aa: CASSQDLGPGADTQYF
v_call: TRBV14
j_call: TRBJ2-3

cdr3_aa: CASSRRGQGIQETQYF
v_call: TRBV13
j_call: TRBJ2-5

cdr3_aa: CATSGILADFTDTQYF
v_call: TRBV15
j_call: TRBJ2-3

cdr3_aa: CASSWGTDNIQYF
v_call: TRBV5-6
j_call: TRBJ2-4

cdr3_aa: CASSQEDSQETQYF
v_call: TRBV4-1
j_call: TRBJ2-5

cdr3_aa: CASSQNMASGVTDTQYF
v_call: TRBV4-3
j_call: TRBJ2-3

cdr3_aa: CASSVGLAGASYEQYF
v_call: TRBV9
j_call: TRBJ2-7

cdr3_aa: CASSPWDLNEQYF
v_call: TRBV6-5
j_call: TRBJ2-7

cdr3_aa: CASSLGQTYNEQFF
v_call: TRBV5-6
j_call: TRBJ2-1

cdr3_aa: CASSLEMPGGPEAFF
v_call: TRBV5-1
j_call: TRBJ1-1

cdr3_aa: CASSYNQGNSLHF
v_call: TRBV6-5
j_call: TRBJ1-6

cdr3_aa: CASSPGLGMYEQYF
v_call: TRBV4-2
j_call: TRBJ2-7

cdr3_aa: CASNPGPGVSYEQYF
v_call: TRBV27
j_call: TRBJ2-7

cdr3_aa: CASSLNTEAFF
v_call: TRBV7-9
j_call: TRBJ1-1

cdr3_aa: CASSKGGGTEAFF
v_call: TRBV9
j_call: TRBJ1-1

cdr3_aa: CASSLLSSISGANVLTF
v_call: TRBV27
j_call: TRBJ2-6

cdr3_aa: CASSPEGAYYGYTF
v_call: TRBV5-4
j_call: TRBJ1-2

cdr3_aa: CASSVGTGGRGIQYF
v_call: TRBV7-2
j_call: TRBJ2-4

cdr3_aa: CASAPGIGNTIYF
v_call: TRBV12-5
j_call: TRBJ1-3

cdr3_aa: CASSRGIEAFF
v_call: TRBV4-1
j_call: TRBJ1-1

cdr3_aa: CASSLELNTEAFF
v_call: TRBV5-1
j_call: TRBJ1-1

cdr3_aa: CASSLGVGKQETQYF
v_call: TRBV11-2
j_call: TRBJ2-5

cdr3_aa: CASSLNPSRAGELFF
v_call: TRBV7-9
j_call: TRBJ2-2

cdr3_aa: CASSWRQGTAYEQYF
v_call: TRBV19
j_call: TRBJ2-7

cdr3_aa: CASSLASGLTSHEQYF
v_call: TRBV7-8
j_call: TRBJ2-7

cdr3_aa: CASSEDRPVSSGSLYEQYF
v_call: TRBV2
j_call: TRBJ2-7

cdr3_aa: CATRLRLGTYEQYF
v_call: TRBV27
j_call: TRBJ2-7

cdr3_aa: CASRLVAGGTDTQYF
v_call: TRBV5-4
j_call: TRBJ2-3

cdr3_aa: CASSDMLGGRTEAFF
v_call: TRBV25-1
j_call: TRBJ1-1

cdr3_aa: CASSSRTSGDILTDTQYF
v_call: TRBV27
j_call: TRBJ2-3

cdr3_aa: CASSLEVGGSGNTIYF
v_call: TRBV7-9
j_call: TRBJ1-3

cdr3_aa: CSVGWTAPYEQYF
v_call: TRBV29-1
j_call: TRBJ2-7

cdr3_aa: CASSFVGADTQYF
v_call: TRBV27
j_call: TRBJ2-3

cdr3_aa: CSVEQGFGEEQYF
v_call: TRBV29-1
j_call: TRBJ2-7

cdr3_aa: CATSGFTDTQYF
v_call: TRBV15
j_call: TRBJ2-3

cdr3_aa: CASSLAPQSGGPYEQYF
v_call: TRBV5-6
j_call: TRBJ2-7

cdr3_aa: CASSLVSFRQDTYEQYF
v_call: TRBV11-2
j_call: TRBJ2-7

cdr3_aa: CASSVEALSSYNEQFF
v_call: TRBV9
j_call: TRBJ2-1

cdr3_aa: CASSLGVYSNQPQHF
v_call: TRBV19
j_call: TRBJ1-5

cdr3_aa: CASSLDARFGRFF
v_call: TRBV7-9
j_call: TRBJ2-1

cdr3_aa: CASRWGGGNQPQHF
v_call: TRBV2
j_call: TRBJ1-5

cdr3_aa: CASSLGQGLNQPQHF
v_call: TRBV6-5
j_call: TRBJ1-5

cdr3_aa: CASSLDPDRQAFF
v_call: TRBV7-9
j_call: TRBJ1-1

cdr3_aa: CASSGPGREAFF
v_call: TRBV27
j_call: TRBJ1-1

cdr3_aa: CASSQASEYMNTEAFF
v_call: TRBV4-1
j_call: TRBJ1-1